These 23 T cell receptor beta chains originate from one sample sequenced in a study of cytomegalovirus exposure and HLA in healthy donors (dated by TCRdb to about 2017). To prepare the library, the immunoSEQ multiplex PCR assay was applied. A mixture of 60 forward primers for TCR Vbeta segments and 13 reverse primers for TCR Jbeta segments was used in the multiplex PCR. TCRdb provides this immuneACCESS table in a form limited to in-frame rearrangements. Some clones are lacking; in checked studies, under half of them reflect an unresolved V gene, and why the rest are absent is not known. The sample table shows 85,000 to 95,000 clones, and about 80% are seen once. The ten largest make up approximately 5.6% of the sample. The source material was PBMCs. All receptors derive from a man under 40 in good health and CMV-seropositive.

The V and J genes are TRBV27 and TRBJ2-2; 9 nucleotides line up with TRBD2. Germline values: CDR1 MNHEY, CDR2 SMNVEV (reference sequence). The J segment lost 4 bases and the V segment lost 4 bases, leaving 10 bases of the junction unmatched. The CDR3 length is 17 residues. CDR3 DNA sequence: TGTGCCAGCAGTTCACTTAGCGGGAGCTATGGCACCGGGGAGCTGTTTTTT. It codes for CASSSLSGSYGTGELFF.

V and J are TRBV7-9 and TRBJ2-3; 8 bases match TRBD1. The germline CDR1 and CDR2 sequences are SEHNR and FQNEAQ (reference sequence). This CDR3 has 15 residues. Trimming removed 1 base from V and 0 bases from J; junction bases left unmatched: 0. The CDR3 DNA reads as TGTGCCAGCAGCTTAGGGACAGGGAGCACAGATACGCAGTATTTT. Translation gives CASSLGTGSTDTQYF.

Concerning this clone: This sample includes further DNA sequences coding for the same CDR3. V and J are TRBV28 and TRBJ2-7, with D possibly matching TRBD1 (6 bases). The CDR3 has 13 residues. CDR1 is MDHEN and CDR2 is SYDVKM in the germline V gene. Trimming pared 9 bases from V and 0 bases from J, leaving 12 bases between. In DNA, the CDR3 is TGTGCCAGTAGCCGGGACAACTCCTACGAGCAGTACTTC. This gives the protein CASSRDNSYEQYF.

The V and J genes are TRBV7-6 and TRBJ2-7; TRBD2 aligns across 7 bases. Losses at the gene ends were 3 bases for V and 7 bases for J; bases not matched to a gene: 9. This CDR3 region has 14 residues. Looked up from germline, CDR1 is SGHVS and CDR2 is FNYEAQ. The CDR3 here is CASSLGGAGREQYV. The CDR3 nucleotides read TGTGCCAGCAGCTTGGGAGGGGCAGGTCGGGAGCAGTACGTC.

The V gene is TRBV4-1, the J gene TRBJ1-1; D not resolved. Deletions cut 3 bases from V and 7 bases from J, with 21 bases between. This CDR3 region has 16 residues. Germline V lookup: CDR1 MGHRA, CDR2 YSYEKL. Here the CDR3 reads CASSQIPDREGIEAFF. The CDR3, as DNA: TGCGCCAGCAGCCAGATTCCGGACCGGGAAGGGATTGAAGCTTTCTTT.

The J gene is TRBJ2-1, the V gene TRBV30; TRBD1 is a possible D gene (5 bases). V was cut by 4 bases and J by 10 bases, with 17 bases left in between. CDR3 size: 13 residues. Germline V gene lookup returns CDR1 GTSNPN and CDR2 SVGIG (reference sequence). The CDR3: CAWNKGLSREQFF. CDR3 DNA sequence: TGTGCCTGGAATAAGGGGTTAAGTCGAGAGCAGTTCTTC.

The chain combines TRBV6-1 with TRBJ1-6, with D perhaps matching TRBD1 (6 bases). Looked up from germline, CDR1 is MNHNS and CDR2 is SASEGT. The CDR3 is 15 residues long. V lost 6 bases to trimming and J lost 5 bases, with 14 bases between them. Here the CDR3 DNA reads TGTGCCAGCAGAGCACAGGGCACCAATAATTCACCCCTCCACTTT. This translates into CASRAQGTNNSPLHF.

The CDR3 nucleotides are TGTGCCAGCAGCTTATCAGAACCCTACGAGCAGTACTTC. This gives the protein CASSLSEPYEQYF. V gene TRBV5-4 combines with J gene TRBJ2-7, with D uncertain. Trimming left V 2 bases short and J 2 bases short, with 8 bases between. Germline CDR1 reads SGHNT; CDR2 reads YYREEE (reference sequence). The length of the CDR3 is 13 residues.

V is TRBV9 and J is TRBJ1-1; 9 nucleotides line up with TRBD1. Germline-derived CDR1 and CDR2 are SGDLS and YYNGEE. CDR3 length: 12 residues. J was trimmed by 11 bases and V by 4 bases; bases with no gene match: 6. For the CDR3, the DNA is TGTGCCAGCAGCTCCGGGACAGGGAGGGCTTTCTTT. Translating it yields CASSSGTGRAFF.

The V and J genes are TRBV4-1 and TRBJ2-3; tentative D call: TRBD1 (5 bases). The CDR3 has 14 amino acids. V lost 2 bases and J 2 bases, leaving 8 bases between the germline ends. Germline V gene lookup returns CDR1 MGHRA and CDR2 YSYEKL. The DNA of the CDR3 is TGCGCCAGCAGCCAACAGGGTTACACAGATACGCAGTATTTT. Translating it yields CASSQQGYTDTQYF.

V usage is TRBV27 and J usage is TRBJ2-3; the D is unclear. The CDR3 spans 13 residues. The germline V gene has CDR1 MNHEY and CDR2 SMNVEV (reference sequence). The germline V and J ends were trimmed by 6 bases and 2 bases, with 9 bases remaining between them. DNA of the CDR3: TGTGCCAGCAGCCCTCCTCTCACAGATACGCAGTATTTT. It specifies CASSPPLTDTQYF.

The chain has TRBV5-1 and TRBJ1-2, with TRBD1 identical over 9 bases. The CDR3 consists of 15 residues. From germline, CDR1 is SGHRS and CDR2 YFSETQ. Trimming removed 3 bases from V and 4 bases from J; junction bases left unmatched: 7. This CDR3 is CASSSTGGLPYGYTF. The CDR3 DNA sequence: TGCGCCAGCAGCTCCACAGGGGGCTTACCCTATGGCTACACCTTC.

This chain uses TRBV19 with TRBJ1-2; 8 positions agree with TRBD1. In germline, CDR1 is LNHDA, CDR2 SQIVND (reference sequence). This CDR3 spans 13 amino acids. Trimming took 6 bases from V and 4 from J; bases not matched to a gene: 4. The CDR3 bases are TGTGCCAGTAGCTTGGACAGGGCCTATGGCTACACCTTC. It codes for CASSLDRAYGYTF.

The CDR3 sequence is CASSQDHPDSTDTQYF. The CDR3 DNA sequence: TGCGCCAGCAGCCAAGATCACCCAGATAGCACAGATACGCAGTATTTT. The chain is built from TRBV4-1 and TRBJ2-3; D not resolved. Germline values: CDR1 MGHRA, CDR2 YSYEKL. The CDR3 covers 16 residues. The germline V and J ends were trimmed by 0 bases and 0 bases, with 10 bases remaining between them.

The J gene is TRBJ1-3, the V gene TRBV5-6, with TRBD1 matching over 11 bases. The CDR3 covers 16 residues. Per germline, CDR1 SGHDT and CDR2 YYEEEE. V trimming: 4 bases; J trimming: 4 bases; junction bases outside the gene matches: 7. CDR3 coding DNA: TGTGCCAGCAGCACCCCCGGACAGGGGGCGGGAAACACCATATATTTT. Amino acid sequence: CASSTPGQGAGNTIYF.

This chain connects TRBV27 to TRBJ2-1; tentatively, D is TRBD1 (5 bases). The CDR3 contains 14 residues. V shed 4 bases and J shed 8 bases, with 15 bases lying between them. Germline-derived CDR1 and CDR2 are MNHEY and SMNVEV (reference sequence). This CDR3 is CASSSLDSLYEQFF. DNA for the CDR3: TGTGCCAGCAGTTCCCTTGACAGTTTATATGAGCAGTTCTTC.

The chain's CDR3 is CASSPAGQAGGYTF. The CDR3 DNA is TGTGCCAGCAGCCCTGCGGGACAGGCGGGAGGCTACACCTTC. The chain combines TRBV7-3 with TRBJ1-2, with 8 bases aligning to TRBD1. This CDR3 has 14 residues. CDR1 is SGHTA, CDR2 FQGTGA, per germline. Unmatched junction bases numbered 10, after V lost 5 bases and J lost 8 bases.

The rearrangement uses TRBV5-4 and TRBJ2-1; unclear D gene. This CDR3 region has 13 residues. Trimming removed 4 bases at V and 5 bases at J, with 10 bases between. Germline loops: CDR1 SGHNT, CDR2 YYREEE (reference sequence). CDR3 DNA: TGTGCCAGCAGCCGGTCCTCGCACAATGAGCAGTTCTTC. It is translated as CASSRSSHNEQFF.

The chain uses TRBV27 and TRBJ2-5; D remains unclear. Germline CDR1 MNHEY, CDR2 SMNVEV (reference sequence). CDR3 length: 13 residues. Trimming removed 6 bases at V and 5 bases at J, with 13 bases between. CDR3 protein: CASRTIEEETQYF. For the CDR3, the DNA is TGTGCCAGCAGGACCATCGAGGAGGAGACCCAGTACTTC.

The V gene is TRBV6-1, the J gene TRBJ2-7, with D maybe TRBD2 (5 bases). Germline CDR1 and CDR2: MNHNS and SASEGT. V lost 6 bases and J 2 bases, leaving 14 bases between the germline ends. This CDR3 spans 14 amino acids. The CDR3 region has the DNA TGTGCCAGCAGGAGGCTAGCCGAGGCCTACGAGCAGTACTTC. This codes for CASRRLAEAYEQYF.

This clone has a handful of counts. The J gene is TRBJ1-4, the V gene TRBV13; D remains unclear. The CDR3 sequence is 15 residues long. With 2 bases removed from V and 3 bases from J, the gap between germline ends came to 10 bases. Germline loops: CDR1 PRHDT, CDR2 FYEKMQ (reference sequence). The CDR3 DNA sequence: TGTGCCAGCAGCTTACGGCGGGCGGCTAATGAAAAACTGTTTTTT. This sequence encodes CASSLRRAANEKLFF.

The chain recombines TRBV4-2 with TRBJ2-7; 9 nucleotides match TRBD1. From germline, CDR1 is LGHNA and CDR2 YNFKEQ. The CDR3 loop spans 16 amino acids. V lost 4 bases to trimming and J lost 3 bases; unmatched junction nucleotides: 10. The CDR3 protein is CASSRNSGTGYYEQYF. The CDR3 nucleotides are TGTGCCAGCAGCCGAAATTCCGGGACAGGGTACTACGAGCAGTACTTC.

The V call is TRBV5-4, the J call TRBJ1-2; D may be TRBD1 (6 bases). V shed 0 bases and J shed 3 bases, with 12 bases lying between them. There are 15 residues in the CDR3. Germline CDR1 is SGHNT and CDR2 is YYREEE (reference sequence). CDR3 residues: CASSLVVGADYGYTF. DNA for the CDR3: TGTGCCAGCAGCTTGGTAGTGGGGGCGGACTATGGCTACACCTTC. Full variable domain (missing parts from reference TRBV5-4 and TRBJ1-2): ETGVTQSPTHLIKTRGQQVTLRCSSQSGHNTVSWYQQALGQGPQFIFQYYREEENGRGNFPPRFSGLQFPNYSSELNVNALELDDSALYLCASSLVVGADYGYTFGSGTRLTVV.